This TCR beta chain was sequenced during a study of blood T cell repertoires in COVID-19. In the study overall: The samples span acute and convalescent COVID-19 from the United States, Italy and Spain.

Per the authors' pipeline: Amplification of reference gene primers provided the estimated nucleated cell counts. Generated by immunoSEQ multiplex PCR, the TCRdb table keeps only in-frame clones and is missing some. V, J and clone size are those of that table, while D and trimming were read from the DNA. The repertoire holds about 110,000 clones, with 75% to 90% as singletons. The sequenced material came from peripheral blood. The receptor's source is a man between 65 and 85 years old with acute or convalescent COVID-19.

CDR3 sequence reads: CSVGAGGRTDTQYF. Here the CDR3 DNA reads TGCAGCGTTGGGGCGGGAGGCCGCACAGATACGCAGTATTTT. The V gene is TRBV29-1, the J gene TRBJ2-3; 8 nucleotides agree with TRBD2. Germline V CDR1 and CDR2: SQVTM, ANQGSEA. The CDR3 spans 14 residues. V was clipped by 4 bases and J by 1 base; unmatched bases: 4.